This T cell receptor (beta chain) was sequenced during a study of shared clonotypes between healthy human individuals. This CDR3 contains 16 residues. V lost 7 bases and J 0 bases, leaving 17 bases between the germline ends. Germline-derived CDR1 and CDR2 are MNHEY and SMNVEV (reference sequence). This clone occurred once. The protocol was immunoSEQ multiplex PCR, while the TCRdb copy is restricted to in-frame clones and leaves out a portion. The sample lists 780,000 or so clones, approximately 77% occurring once. The chain has TRBV27 and TRBJ2-3, with D uncertain. This clonotype was obtained from a woman aged 30 to 39 in good health. The sample comprised memory CD4+ T cells sorted from blood. Subset: CD45RA-negative fraction. The DNA for the CDR3 is TGTGCCAGCACCGCCTCGCCGGCTACTAGCACAGATACGCAGTATTTT. Amino acid sequence: CASTASPATSTDTQYF.